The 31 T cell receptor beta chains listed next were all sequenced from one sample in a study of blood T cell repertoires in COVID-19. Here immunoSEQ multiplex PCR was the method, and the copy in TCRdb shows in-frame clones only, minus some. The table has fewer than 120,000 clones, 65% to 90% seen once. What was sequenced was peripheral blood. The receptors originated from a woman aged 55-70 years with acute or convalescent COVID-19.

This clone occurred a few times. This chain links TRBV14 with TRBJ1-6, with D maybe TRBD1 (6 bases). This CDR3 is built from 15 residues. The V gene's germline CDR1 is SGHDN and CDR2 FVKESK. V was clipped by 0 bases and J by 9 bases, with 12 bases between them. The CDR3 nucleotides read TGTGCCAGCAGCCAAGAATCACAGGGCCGTTCACCCCTCCACTTT. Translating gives CASSQESQGRSPLHF.

Here the CDR3 reads CASSSGQLEQYF. In DNA form, the CDR3 reads TGCGCCAGCAGCTCGGGACAGCTCGAGCAGTACTTC. The chain recombines TRBV5-1 with TRBJ2-7; 7 nucleotides align to TRBD1. V dropped 3 bases and J dropped 6; count of bases not matched to a gene: 3. This CDR3 comprises 12 residues. The V gene's germline CDR1 is SGHRS and CDR2 YFSETQ.

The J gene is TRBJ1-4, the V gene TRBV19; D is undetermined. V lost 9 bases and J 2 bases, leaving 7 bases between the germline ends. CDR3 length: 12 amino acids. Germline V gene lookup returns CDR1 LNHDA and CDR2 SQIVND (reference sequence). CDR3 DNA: TGTGCCAGCCCGGGGACTAATGAAAAACTGTTTTTT. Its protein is CASPGTNEKLFF.

The DNA for the CDR3 is TGTGCCAGCAGTGCCGCGTACGGACTAATCCAAAAACTGTTTTTT. It codes for CASSAAYGLIQKLFF. J is TRBJ1-4 and V is TRBV28; D remains ambiguous. The CDR3 has 15 residues. V dropped 5 bases and J dropped 9 bases, with 19 bases sitting between them. Germline assignment: CDR1 MDHEN and CDR2 SYDVKM.

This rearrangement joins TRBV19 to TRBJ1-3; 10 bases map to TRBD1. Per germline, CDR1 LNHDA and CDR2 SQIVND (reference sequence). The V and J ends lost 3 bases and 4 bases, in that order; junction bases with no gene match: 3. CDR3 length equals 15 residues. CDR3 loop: CASSIDRGLGNTIYF. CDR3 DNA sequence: TGTGCCAGTAGTATCGACAGGGGGCTAGGAAACACCATATATTTT.

CDR3 sequence: CASSPRDRVDDIQYF. The CDR3 DNA reads TGTGCCAGCAGCCCCCGGGACAGGGTTGATGACATTCAGTACTTC. V is TRBV7-2 and J is TRBJ2-4; 9 nucleotides match TRBD1. The ends lost 5 bases at V and 8 bases at J; junction bases unmatched: 10. CDR1 is SGHTA and CDR2 is FQGNSA in the germline V gene. This CDR3 spans 15 amino acids.

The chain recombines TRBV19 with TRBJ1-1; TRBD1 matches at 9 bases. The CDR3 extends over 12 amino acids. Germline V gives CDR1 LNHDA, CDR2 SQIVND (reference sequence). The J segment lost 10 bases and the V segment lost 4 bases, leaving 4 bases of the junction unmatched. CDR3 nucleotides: TGTGCCAGTAGTACCGGACAGGGGATAGCTTTCTTT. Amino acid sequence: CASSTGQGIAFF.

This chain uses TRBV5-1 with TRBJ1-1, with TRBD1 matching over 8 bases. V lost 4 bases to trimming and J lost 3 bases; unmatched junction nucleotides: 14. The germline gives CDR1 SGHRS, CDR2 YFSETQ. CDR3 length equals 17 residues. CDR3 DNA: TGCGCCAGCAGCCCTAAGACAGGGGACTCAGGGTACACTGAAGCTTTCTTT. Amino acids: CASSPKTGDSGYTEAFF.

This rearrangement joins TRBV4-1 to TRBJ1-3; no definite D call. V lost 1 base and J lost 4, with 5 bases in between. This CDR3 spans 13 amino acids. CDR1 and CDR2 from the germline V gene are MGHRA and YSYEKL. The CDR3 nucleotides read TGCGCCAGCAGCCAAGTGGAGGGAAACACCATATATTTT. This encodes CASSQVEGNTIYF.

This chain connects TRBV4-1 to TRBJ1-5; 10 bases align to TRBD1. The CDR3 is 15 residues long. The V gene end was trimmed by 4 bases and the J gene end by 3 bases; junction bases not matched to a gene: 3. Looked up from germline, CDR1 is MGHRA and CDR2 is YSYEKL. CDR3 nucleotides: TGCGCCAGCAGCCGAGGGACAGGGGACAATCAGCCCCAGCATTTT. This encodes CASSRGTGDNQPQHF.

This CDR3 reads CASTPGGGNQPQHF. CDR3 bases: TGTGCCAGCACCCCCGGAGGAGGTAATCAGCCCCAGCATTTT. This chain links TRBV6-2 or TRBV6-3 with TRBJ1-5; D gene ambiguous. Trimming took 7 bases from V and 4 from J, leaving 14 bases between them. Per germline, CDR1 MNHEY and CDR2 SVGEGT. The CDR3 is made up of 14 amino acids.

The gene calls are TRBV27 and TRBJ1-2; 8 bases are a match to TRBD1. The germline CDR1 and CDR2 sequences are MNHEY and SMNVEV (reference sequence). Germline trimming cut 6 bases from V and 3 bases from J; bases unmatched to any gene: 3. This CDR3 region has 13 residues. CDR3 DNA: TGTGCCAGCAGGCCGGACAGGGACTATGGCTACACCTTC. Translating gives CASRPDRDYGYTF.

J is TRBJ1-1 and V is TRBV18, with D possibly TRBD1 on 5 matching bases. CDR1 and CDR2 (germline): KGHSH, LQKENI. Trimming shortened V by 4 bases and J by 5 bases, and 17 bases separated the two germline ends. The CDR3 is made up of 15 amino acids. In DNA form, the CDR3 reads TGTGCCAGCTCACGGGGCGGGGCGGAAGGGACTGAAGCTTTCTTT. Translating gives CASSRGGAEGTEAFF.

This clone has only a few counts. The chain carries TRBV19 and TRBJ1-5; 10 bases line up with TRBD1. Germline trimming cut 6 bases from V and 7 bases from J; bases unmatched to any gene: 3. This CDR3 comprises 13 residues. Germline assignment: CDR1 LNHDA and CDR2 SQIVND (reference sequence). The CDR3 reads CASRLTGGQPQHF. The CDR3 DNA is TGTGCCAGTAGACTGACAGGGGGCCAGCCCCAGCATTTT.

CDR3 region: CAWSVQGTEAFF. CDR3 nucleotide sequence: TGTGCCTGGAGTGTACAGGGCACTGAAGCTTTCTTT. The J gene is TRBJ1-1, the V gene TRBV30, with D possibly being TRBD1 (6 bases). The germline gives CDR1 GTSNPN, CDR2 SVGIG (reference sequence). Trimming removed 0 bases from V and 4 bases from J, with 6 bases in between. The CDR3 consists of 12 residues.

The CDR3 protein is CASSKRTAVLKETQYF. CDR3 nucleotide sequence: TGTGCCAGCAGCAAACGGACAGCCGTTTTGAAAGAGACCCAGTACTTC. This chain links TRBV11-1 with TRBJ2-5; maybe TRBD1 (6 bases). CDR3 length: 16 amino acids. Germline V gene sequence: CDR1 SGHAT, CDR2 FQDESV (reference sequence). Trimming cost V 5 bases and J 3 bases, with 19 bases left between them.

CDR3: CASSLQGAGQPQHF. For the CDR3, the DNA is TGTGCCAGCAGCCTACAGGGGGCGGGTCAGCCCCAGCATTTT. This chain joins TRBV2 and TRBJ1-5, with 9 bases that match TRBD1. V trimming: 6 bases; J trimming: 6 bases; junction bases outside the gene matches: 6. The CDR3 loop spans 14 amino acids. CDR1 and CDR2 from the germline V gene are SNHLY and FYNNEI.

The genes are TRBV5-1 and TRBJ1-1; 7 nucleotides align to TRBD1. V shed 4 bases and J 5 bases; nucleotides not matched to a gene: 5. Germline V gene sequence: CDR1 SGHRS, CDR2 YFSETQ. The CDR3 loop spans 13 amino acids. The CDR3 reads CASSPTGFTEAFF. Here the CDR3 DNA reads TGCGCCAGCAGCCCGACAGGGTTTACTGAAGCTTTCTTT. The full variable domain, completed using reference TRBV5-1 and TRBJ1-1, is KAGVTQTPRYLIKTRGQQVTLSCSPISGHRSVSWYQQTPGQGLQFLFEYFSETQRNKGNFPGRFSGRQFSNSRSEMNVSTLELGDSALYLCASSPTGFTEAFFGQGTRLTVV.

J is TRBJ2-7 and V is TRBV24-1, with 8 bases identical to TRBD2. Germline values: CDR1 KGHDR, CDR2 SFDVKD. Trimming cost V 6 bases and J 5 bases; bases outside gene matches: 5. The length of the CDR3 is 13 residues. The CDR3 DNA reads TGTGCCACCAGTTCGGGGGGGCGGGACGAGCAGTACTTC. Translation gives CATSSGGRDEQYF.

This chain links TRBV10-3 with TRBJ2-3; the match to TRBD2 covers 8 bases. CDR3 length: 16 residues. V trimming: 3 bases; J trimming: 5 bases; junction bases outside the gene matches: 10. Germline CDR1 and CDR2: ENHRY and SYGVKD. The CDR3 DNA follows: TGTGCCATCAGTGACCTGGGGCGGGGGGAAGGAGATACGCAGTATTTT. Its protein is CAISDLGRGEGDTQYF.

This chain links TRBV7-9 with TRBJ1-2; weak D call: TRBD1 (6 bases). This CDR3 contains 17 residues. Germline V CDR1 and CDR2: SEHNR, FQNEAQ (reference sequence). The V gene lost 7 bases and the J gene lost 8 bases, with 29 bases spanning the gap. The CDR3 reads CASKGGTTGNVVSGYTF. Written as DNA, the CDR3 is TGTGCCAGCAAAGGGGGAACCACAGGGAATGTGGTGAGCGGCTACACCTTC.

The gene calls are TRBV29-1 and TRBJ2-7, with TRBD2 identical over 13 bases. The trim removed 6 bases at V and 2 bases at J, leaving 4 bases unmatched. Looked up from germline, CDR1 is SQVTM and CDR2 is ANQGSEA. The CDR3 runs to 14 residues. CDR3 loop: CSVPTSGGPYEQYF. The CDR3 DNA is TGCAGCGTCCCGACTAGCGGGGGGCCCTACGAGCAGTACTTC.

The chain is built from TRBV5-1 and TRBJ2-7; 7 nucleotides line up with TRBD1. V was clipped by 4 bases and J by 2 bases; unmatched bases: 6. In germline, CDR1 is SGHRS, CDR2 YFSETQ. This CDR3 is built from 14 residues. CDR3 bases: TGCGCCAGCAGCCCTGCACAGGGGACCTACGAGCAGTACTTC. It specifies CASSPAQGTYEQYF.

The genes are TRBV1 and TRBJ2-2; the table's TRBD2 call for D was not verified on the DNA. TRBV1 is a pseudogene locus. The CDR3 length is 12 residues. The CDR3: CTSSRGRSELFF. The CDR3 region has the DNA TGCACCAGCAGCCGAGGGCGAAGTGAGCTGTTTTTT.

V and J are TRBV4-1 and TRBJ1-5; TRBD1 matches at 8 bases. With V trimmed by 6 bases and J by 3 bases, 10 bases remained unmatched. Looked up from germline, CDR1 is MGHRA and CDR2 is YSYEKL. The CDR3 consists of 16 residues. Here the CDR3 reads CASRSTGEGDNQPQHF. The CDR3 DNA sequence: TGCGCCAGCAGATCGACAGGGGAGGGGGACAATCAGCCCCAGCATTTT.

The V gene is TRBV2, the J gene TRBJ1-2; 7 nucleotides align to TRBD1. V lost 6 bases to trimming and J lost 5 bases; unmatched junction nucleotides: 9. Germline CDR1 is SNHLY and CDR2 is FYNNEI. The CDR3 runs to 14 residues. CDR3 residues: CASRTQGQSYGYTF. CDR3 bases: TGTGCCAGCAGGACCCAGGGACAGTCGTATGGCTACACCTTC.

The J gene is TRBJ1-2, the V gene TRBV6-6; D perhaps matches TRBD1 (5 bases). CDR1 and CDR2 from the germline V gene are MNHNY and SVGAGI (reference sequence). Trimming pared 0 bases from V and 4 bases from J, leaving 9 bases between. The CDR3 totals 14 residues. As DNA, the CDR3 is TGTGCCAGCAGTTACTCTGGGGCGAGCTATGGCTACACCTTC. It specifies CASSYSGASYGYTF.

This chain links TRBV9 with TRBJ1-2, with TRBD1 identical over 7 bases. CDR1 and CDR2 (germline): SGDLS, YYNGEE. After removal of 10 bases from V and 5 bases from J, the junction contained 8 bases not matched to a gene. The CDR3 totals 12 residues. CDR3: CAREGAFYGYTF. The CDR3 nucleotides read TGTGCCCGGGAGGGGGCGTTTTATGGCTACACCTTC. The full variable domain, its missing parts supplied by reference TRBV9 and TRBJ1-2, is DSGVTQTPKHLITATGQRVTLRCSPRSGDLSVYWYQQSLDQGLQFLIQYYNGEERAKGNILERFSAQQFPDLHSELNLSSLELGDSALYFCAREGAFYGYTFGSGTRLTVV.

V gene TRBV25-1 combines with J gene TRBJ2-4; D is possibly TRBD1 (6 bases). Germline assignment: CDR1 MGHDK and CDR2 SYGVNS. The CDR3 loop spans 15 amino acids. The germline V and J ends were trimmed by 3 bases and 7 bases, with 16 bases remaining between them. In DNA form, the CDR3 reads TGTGCCAGCAGTGAGGTCGGGACACGAGCGAACATTCAGTACTTC. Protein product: CASSEVGTRANIQYF.

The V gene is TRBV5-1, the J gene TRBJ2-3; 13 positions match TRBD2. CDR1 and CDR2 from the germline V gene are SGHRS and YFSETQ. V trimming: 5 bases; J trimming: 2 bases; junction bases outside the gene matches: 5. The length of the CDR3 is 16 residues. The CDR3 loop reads CASRLAGGLDTDTQYF. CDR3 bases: TGCGCCAGCAGACTAGCGGGGGGGCTGGACACAGATACGCAGTATTTT.

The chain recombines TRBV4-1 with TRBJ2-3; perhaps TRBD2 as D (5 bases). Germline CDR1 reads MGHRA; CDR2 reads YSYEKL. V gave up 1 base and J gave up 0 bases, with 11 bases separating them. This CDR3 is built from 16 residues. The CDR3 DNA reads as TGCGCCAGCAGCCAAGGGAGGCTGCCCAGCACAGATACGCAGTATTTT. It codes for CASSQGRLPSTDTQYF.